The 20 T cell receptor beta chains below all came from one sample that was sequenced in a study of vaccination effects on CD4 cells after COVID-19. These receptors lack a known antigen. Method: immunoSEQ multiplex PCR; TCRdb's copy keeps in-frame clones and lacks some. The table shows 65,000 to 90,000 clones, with more than 60% occurring only once. Ahead of sequencing, the ViraFEST assay grew antigen-specific CD4+ T cells using viral peptide pools. Once cultured for under 11 days, the cells underwent separation to obtain CD4+ T cells. In the vaccine recipients, nucleocapsid antibodies were negative and there was no prior SARS-CoV-2 infection. The sequenced sample was CD4+ T cells from PBMCs cultured with SARS-CoV-2 spike peptides, obtained before COVID-19 vaccination. Receptors were obtained from a human donor who received a COVID-19 vaccine.

The chain has TRBV11-3 and TRBJ2-3; 7 bases fit TRBD2. The CDR3 has 15 amino acids. V gave up 4 bases and J gave up 6 bases; unmatched junction bases: 10. Per germline, CDR1 SGHNT and CDR2 YENEEA. The CDR3 nucleotides read TGTGCCAGCAGCTCGAGCGGGGCACAGGCGGATACGCAGTATTTT. This translates into CASSSSGAQADTQYF.

This chain uses TRBV5-6 with TRBJ2-7; tentatively, D is TRBD2 (5 bases). The V gene's germline CDR1 is SGHDT and CDR2 YYEEEE. The CDR3 loop spans 15 amino acids. Trimming shortened V by 1 base and J by 5 bases, and 16 bases separated the two germline ends. CDR3 sequence: CASSLRGSEPNEQYV. The CDR3 DNA sequence: TGTGCCAGCAGCTTGCGGGGTAGTGAGCCAAACGAGCAGTACGTC.

The DNA of the CDR3 is TGTGCCAGCAGCCTAAGGGACAGGGGTATCAATTCACCCCTCCACTTT. This codes for CASSLRDRGINSPLHF. The J gene is TRBJ1-6, the V gene TRBV7-2; 10 bases are shared with TRBD1. The CDR3 extends over 16 amino acids. With V trimmed by 5 bases and J by 7 bases, 8 bases remained unmatched. The germline V gene encodes CDR1 SGHTA and CDR2 FQGNSA.

This clone was observed a single time. The chain has TRBV27 and TRBJ1-4, with D possibly matching TRBD1 (5 bases). The germline CDR1 and CDR2 sequences are MNHEY and SMNVEV (reference sequence). Trimming shortened V by 3 bases and J by 8 bases, and 13 bases separated the two germline ends. There are 14 residues in the CDR3. This CDR3 reads CASSLRRGQEKLFF. The DNA of the CDR3 is TGTGCCAGCAGTTTGAGGCGGGGCCAGGAAAAACTGTTTTTT. Filled out from reference TRBV27 and TRBJ1-4, the complete variable domain reads EAQVTQNPRYLITVTGKKLTVTCSQNMNHEYMSWYRQDPGLGLRQIYYSMNVEVTDKGDVPEGYKVSRKEKRNFPLILESPSPNQTSLYFCASSLRRGQEKLFFGSGTQLSVL.

J is TRBJ2-5 and V is TRBV7-3, with 9 bases matching TRBD2. After removal of 5 bases from V and 5 bases from J, the junction contained 6 bases not matched to a gene. The CDR3 contains 14 residues. Germline assignment: CDR1 SGHTA and CDR2 FQGTGA. The CDR3 nucleotides are TGTGCCAGCAGCCGCGGGGGGGCGGAGGAGACCCAGTACTTC. This encodes CASSRGGAEETQYF.

The J gene is TRBJ2-7, the V gene TRBV5-6, with no clear D. Per germline, CDR1 SGHDT and CDR2 YYEEEE. V was clipped by 2 bases and J by 6 bases, with 9 bases between them. The length of the CDR3 is 12 residues. Here the CDR3 DNA reads TGTGCCAGCAGCTTACGGCCAGGCGAGCAGTACGTC. Translated, it gives CASSLRPGEQYV.

V is TRBV5-4 and J is TRBJ2-2; 9 bases align to TRBD1. The CDR3 length is 15 residues. The V gene's germline CDR1 is SGHNT and CDR2 YYREEE (reference sequence). After removal of 0 bases from V and 7 bases from J, the junction contained 4 bases not matched to a gene. The CDR3 reads CASSLAQGADGELFF. The CDR3, as DNA: TGTGCCAGCAGCTTGGCACAGGGGGCGGACGGGGAGCTGTTTTTT.

The chain employs TRBV5-1 and TRBJ1-1, with D unclear. Germline values: CDR1 SGHRS, CDR2 YFSETQ. This CDR3 spans 14 amino acids. Trimming stripped 4 bases from V and 1 base from J, with 11 bases between. The CDR3 coding sequence is TGCGCCAGCAGCCTGCGTGCGGAGAACACTGAAGCTTTCTTT. The encoded protein is CASSLRAENTEAFF.

The V call is TRBV7-9, the J call TRBJ1-1; D gene unclear. Trimming left V 5 bases short and J 4 bases short, with 5 bases between. The CDR3 sequence is 11 residues long. The V gene's germline CDR1 is SEHNR and CDR2 FQNEAQ (reference sequence). CDR3 protein: CASSTGTEAFF. The CDR3 DNA reads as TGTGCCAGCAGCACCGGCACTGAAGCTTTCTTT.

The V and J genes are TRBV19 and TRBJ1-1; 9 bases are a match to TRBD1. Germline V gene sequence: CDR1 LNHDA, CDR2 SQIVND (reference sequence). CDR3 length: 14 residues. With V trimmed by 6 bases and J by 4 bases, 6 bases remained unmatched. The CDR3 spells CASRGTGMGTEAFF. The CDR3 coding sequence is TGTGCCAGTAGAGGGACAGGGATGGGCACTGAAGCTTTCTTT.

V gene TRBV9 combines with J gene TRBJ2-2; 13 bases line up with TRBD2. The CDR3 has 18 amino acids. V lost 3 bases to trimming and J lost 0 bases; unmatched junction nucleotides: 5. Per the germline V gene, CDR1 is SGDLS and CDR2 is YYNGEE. CDR3 sequence (DNA): TGTGCCAGCAGCGCAGGACTAGCGGGGGCCCCGAACACCGGGGAGCTGTTTTTT. Protein: CASSAGLAGAPNTGELFF.

The chain recombines TRBV7-3 with TRBJ2-1; the D gene is possibly TRBD1 (6 bases). The CDR3 totals 15 residues. Per germline, CDR1 SGHTA and CDR2 FQGTGA. The V gene lost 3 bases and the J gene lost 7 bases, with 16 bases spanning the gap. CDR3 bases: TGTGCCAGCAGCTTGACAGGTTCGGCGAGGAATGAGCAGTTCTTC. Encoded protein: CASSLTGSARNEQFF. The entire variable domain, with the rest obtained from reference TRBV7-3 and TRBJ2-1, is as follows: GAGVSQTPSNKVTEKGKYVELRCDPISGHTALYWYRQSLGQGPEFLIYFQGTGAADDSGLPNDRFFAVRPEGSVSTLKIQRTERGDSAVYLCASSLTGSARNEQFFGPGTRLTVL.

This clone was detected only once. The V gene is TRBV7-2, the J gene TRBJ2-5, with unresolved D. The V end lost 4 bases, the J end lost 0 bases, and 6 bases lay between the germline ends. CDR1 and CDR2 (germline): SGHTA, FQGNSA. This CDR3 region has 13 residues. CDR3 sequence (DNA): TGTGCCAGCAGCTCGTCGTACCAAGAGACCCAGTACTTC. Translation gives CASSSSYQETQYF.

The table lists this clone with a few counts. The J gene is TRBJ1-1, the V gene TRBV19, with 8 bases fitting TRBD1. Germline CDR1 LNHDA, CDR2 SQIVND (reference sequence). Trimming removed 9 bases from V and 3 bases from J; junction bases left unmatched: 9. The CDR3 sequence is 14 residues long. The chain's CDR3 is CASHVGTGYTEAFF. The CDR3 DNA follows: TGTGCCAGCCATGTGGGGACAGGATACACTGAAGCTTTCTTT. Full variable domain (outside the CDR3, taken from reference TRBV19 and TRBJ1-1): DGGITQSPKYLFRKEGQNVTLSCEQNLNHDAMYWYRQDPGQGLRLIYYSQIVNDFQKGDIAEGYSVSREKKESFPLTVTSAQKNPTAFYLCASHVGTGYTEAFFGQGTRLTVV.

The V call is TRBV28, the J call TRBJ1-5; 8 nucleotides match TRBD1. Losses at the gene ends were 5 bases for V and 6 bases for J; bases not matched to a gene: 12. The CDR3 has 16 amino acids. Looked up from germline, CDR1 is MDHEN and CDR2 is SYDVKM. The CDR3 coding sequence is TGTGCCAGCAGTCCACATCGGACAGGGATCGGTCAGCCCCAGCATTTT. This translates into CASSPHRTGIGQPQHF.

The chain employs TRBV19 and TRBJ2-6; perhaps D is TRBD1 or TRBD2 (5 bases each). The CDR3 extends over 16 amino acids. Germline CDR1 and CDR2: LNHDA and SQIVND (reference sequence). V lost 6 bases and J lost 2, with 14 bases in between. As DNA, the CDR3 is TGTGCCAGTAGCAGTATGGGGGTGGCTGGGGCCAACGTCCTGACTTTC. This encodes CASSSMGVAGANVLTF. Looking up the rest from reference TRBV19 and TRBJ2-6 gives the full variable domain: DGGITQSPKYLFRKEGQNVTLSCEQNLNHDAMYWYRQDPGQGLRLIYYSQIVNDFQKGDIAEGYSVSREKKESFPLTVTSAQKNPTAFYLCASSSMGVAGANVLTFGAGSRLTVL.

This sequence joins TRBV21-1 and TRBJ1-1. TRBV21-1 is a known pseudogene. The CDR3 contains 16 residues. CDR3 residues: CASSGGRMIRNTEAFF. In DNA, the CDR3 is TGTGCCAGCAGCGGGGGACGCATGATTCGAAACACTGAAGCTTTCTTT.

The gene calls are TRBV9 and TRBJ1-1; 8 nucleotides match TRBD1. The germline V gene encodes CDR1 SGDLS and CDR2 YYNGEE. The V gene end was trimmed by 8 bases and the J gene end by 6 bases; junction bases not matched to a gene: 21. This CDR3 is 17 amino acids long. Here the CDR3 reads CASSPRGDRRRTAEAFF. For the CDR3, the DNA is TGTGCCAGTTCCCCTAGGGGGGACAGGCGGAGAACGGCTGAAGCTTTCTTT. Drawing the rest from reference TRBV9 and TRBJ1-1, the complete variable domain is DSGVTQTPKHLITATGQRVTLRCSPRSGDLSVYWYQQSLDQGLQFLIQYYNGEERAKGNILERFSAQQFPDLHSELNLSSLELGDSALYFCASSPRGDRRRTAEAFFGQGTRLTVV.

This clone was counted once. The V gene is TRBV24-1, the J gene TRBJ2-3; D is unclear. Per germline, CDR1 KGHDR and CDR2 SFDVKD. V was trimmed by 4 bases and J by 9 bases, leaving 19 bases between them. The CDR3 is made up of 15 amino acids. CDR3 DNA: TGTGCCACCAGTGACACCGGTACGGGCGTACGGACGCAGTATTTT. Its protein is CATSDTGTGVRTQYF.

This clone was seen only a few times. The V and J genes are TRBV7-8 and TRBJ1-1; D is uncertain. The ends were cut back, 5 bases at V and 2 bases at J, with 12 bases in the middle. There are 14 residues in the CDR3. Looked up from germline, CDR1 is SGHVS and CDR2 is FQNEAQ. Written as DNA, the CDR3 is TGTGCCAGCAGCCGAGCGAACGGTAACACTGAAGCTTTCTTT. It is translated as CASSRANGNTEAFF.